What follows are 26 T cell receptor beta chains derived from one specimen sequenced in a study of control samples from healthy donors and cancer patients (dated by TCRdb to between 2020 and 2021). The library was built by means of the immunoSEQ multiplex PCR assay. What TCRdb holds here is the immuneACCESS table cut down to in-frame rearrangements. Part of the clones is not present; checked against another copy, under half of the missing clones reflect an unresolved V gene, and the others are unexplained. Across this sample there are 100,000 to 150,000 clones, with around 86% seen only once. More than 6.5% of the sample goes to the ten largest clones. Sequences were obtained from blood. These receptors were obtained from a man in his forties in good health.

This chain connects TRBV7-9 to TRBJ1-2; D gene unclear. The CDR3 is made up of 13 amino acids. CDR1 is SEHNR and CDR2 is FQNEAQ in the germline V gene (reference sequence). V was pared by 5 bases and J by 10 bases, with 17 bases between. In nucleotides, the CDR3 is TGTGCCAGCAGCCCATCGGGAAACCGGCCCTACACCTTC. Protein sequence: CASSPSGNRPYTF.

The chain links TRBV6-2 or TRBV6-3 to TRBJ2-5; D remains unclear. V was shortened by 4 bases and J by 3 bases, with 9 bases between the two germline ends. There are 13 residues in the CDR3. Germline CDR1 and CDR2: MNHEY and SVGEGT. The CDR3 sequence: CASSSHVEETQYF. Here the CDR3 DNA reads TGTGCCAGCAGTTCACACGTGGAAGAGACCCAGTACTTC.

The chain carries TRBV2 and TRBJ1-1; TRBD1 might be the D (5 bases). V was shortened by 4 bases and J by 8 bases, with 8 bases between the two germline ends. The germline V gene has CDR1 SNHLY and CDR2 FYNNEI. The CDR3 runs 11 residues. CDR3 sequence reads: CASSVTVEAFF. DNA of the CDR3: TGTGCCAGCAGTGTGACAGTAGAAGCTTTCTTT.

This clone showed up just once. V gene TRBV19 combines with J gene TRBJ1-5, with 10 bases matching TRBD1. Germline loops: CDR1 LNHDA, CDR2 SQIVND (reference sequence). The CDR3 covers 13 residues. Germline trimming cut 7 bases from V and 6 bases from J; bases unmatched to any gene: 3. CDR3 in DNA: TGTGCCAGTACGACAGGGGGCCTTCAGCCCCAGCATTTT. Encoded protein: CASTTGGLQPQHF. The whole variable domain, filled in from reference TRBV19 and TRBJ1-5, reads DGGITQSPKYLFRKEGQNVTLSCEQNLNHDAMYWYRQDPGQGLRLIYYSQIVNDFQKGDIAEGYSVSREKKESFPLTVTSAQKNPTAFYLCASTTGGLQPQHFGDGTRLSIL.

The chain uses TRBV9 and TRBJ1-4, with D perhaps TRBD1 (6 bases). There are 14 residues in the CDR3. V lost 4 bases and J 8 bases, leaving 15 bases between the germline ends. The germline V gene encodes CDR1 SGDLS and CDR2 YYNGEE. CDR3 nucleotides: TGTGCCAGCAGCTCGGGACAAAGAGGGGAAAAACTGTTTTTT. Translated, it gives CASSSGQRGEKLFF. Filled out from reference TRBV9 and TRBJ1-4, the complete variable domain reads DSGVTQTPKHLITATGQRVTLRCSPRSGDLSVYWYQQSLDQGLQFLIQYYNGEERAKGNILERFSAQQFPDLHSELNLSSLELGDSALYFCASSSGQRGEKLFFGSGTQLSVL.

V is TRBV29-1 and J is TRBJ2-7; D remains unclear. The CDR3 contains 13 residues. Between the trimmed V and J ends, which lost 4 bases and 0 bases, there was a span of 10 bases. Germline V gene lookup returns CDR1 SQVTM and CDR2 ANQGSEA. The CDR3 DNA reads TGCAGCGTTGTACCCGACCTCTCCTACGAGCAGTACTTC. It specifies CSVVPDLSYEQYF.

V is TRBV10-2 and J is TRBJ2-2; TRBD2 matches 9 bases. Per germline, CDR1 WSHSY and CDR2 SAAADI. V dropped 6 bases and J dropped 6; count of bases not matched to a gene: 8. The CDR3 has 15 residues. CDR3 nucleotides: TGCGCCAGCAGGGATCTAGCGGGGAGAGCCGGGGAGCTGTTTTTT. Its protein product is CASRDLAGRAGELFF.

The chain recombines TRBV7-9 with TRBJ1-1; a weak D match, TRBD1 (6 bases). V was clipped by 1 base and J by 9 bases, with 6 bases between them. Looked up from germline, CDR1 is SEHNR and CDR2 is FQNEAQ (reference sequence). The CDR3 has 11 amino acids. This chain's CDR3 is CASSLGGQAFF. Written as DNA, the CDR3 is TGTGCCAGCAGCTTAGGGGGGCAAGCTTTCTTT.

DNA of the CDR3: TGTGCCAGCAGCTCTTCACGGATAACGTACTATGGCTACACCTTC. Translated, it gives CASSSSRITYYGYTF. V usage is TRBV5-8 and J usage is TRBJ1-2; D unresolved. This CDR3 is built from 15 residues. The V end was cut by 3 bases, the J end by 3 bases, with 15 bases between. Germline V gene data show CDR1 as SGHTS and CDR2 as YDEGEE. The complete variable domain, with remaining parts taken from reference TRBV5-8 and TRBJ1-2, reads EAGVTQSPTHLIKTRGQQATLRCSPISGHTSVYWYQQALGLGLQFLLWYDEGEERNRGNFPPRFSGRQFPNYSSELNVNALELEDSALYLCASSSSRITYYGYTFGSGTRLTVV.

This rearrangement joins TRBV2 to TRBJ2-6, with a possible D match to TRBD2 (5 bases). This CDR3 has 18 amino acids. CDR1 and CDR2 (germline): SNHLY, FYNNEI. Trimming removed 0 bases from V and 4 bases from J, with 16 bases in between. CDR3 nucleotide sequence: TGTGCCAGCAGTGAAGCGGCGGGTCCGAGGGTAGGGGCCAACGTCCTGACTTTC. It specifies CASSEAAGPRVGANVLTF.

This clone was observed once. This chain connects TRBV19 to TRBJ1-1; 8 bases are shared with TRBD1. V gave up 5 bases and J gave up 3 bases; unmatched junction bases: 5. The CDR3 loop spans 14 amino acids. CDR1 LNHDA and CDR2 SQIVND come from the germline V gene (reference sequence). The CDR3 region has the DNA TGTGCCAGTAGTGACAGGGGTGTAGACACTGAAGCTTTCTTT. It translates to CASSDRGVDTEAFF.

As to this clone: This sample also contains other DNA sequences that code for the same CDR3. Written as DNA, the CDR3 is TGTGCCACCAGTGATTCCGGGACAGGGGGCTACGAGCAGTACTTC. Its protein is CATSDSGTGGYEQYF. The chain employs TRBV24-1 and TRBJ2-7; TRBD1 matches at 11 bases. This CDR3 spans 15 amino acids. In germline, CDR1 is KGHDR, CDR2 SFDVKD. J was trimmed by 3 bases and V by 2 bases; bases with no gene match: 2.

The CDR3: CASSQDFQGMYNEQFF. For the CDR3, the DNA is TGTGCCAGCAGCCAAGATTTCCAGGGGATGTACAATGAGCAGTTCTTC. The V gene is TRBV3-1 (or the pseudogene TRBV3-2), the J gene TRBJ2-1; a possible D gene is TRBD1 (6 bases). The germline gives CDR1 LGHDT, CDR2 YNNKEL (reference sequence). This CDR3 region has 16 residues. Trimming pared 0 bases from V and 4 bases from J, leaving 13 bases between.

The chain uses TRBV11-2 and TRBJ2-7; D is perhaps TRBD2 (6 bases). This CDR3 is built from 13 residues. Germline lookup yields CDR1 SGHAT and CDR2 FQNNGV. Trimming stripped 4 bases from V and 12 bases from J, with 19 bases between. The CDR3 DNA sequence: TGTGCCAGCAGCTCGCTCGACCGGAGGGTTCTGTACTTC. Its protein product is CASSSLDRRVLYF.

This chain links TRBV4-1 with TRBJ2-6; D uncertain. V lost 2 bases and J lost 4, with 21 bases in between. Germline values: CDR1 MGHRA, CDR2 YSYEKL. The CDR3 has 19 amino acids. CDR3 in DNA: TGCGCCAGCAGCCAACGCATGACGGAGTCCCTTAGAGGGGCCAACGTCCTGACTTTC. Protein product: CASSQRMTESLRGANVLTF.

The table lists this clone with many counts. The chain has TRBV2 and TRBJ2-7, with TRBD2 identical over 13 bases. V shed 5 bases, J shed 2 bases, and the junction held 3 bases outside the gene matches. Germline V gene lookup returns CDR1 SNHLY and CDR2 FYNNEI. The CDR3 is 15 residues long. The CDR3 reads CASSRLAGGTYEQYF. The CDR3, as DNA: TGTGCCAGCAGTCGACTAGCGGGGGGTACCTACGAGCAGTACTTC. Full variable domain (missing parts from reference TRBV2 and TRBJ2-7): EPEVTQTPSHQVTQMGQEVILRCVPISNHLYFYWYRQILGQKVEFLVSFYNNEISEKSEIFDDQFSVERPDGSNFTLKIRSTKLEDSAMYFCASSRLAGGTYEQYFGPGTRLTVT.

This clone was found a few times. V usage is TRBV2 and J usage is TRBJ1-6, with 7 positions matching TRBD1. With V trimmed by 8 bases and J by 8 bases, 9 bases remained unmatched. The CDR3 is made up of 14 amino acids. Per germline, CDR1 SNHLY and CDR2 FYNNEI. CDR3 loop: CASGRDSPYSPLHF. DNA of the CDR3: TGTGCCAGCGGGCGGGACAGCCCATATTCACCCCTCCACTTT.

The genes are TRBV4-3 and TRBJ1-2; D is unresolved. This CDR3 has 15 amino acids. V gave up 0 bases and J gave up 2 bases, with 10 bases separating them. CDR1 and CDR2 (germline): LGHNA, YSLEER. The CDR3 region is CASSQDWAGNYGYTF. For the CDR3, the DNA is TGCGCCAGCAGCCAAGATTGGGCAGGCAACTATGGCTACACCTTC.

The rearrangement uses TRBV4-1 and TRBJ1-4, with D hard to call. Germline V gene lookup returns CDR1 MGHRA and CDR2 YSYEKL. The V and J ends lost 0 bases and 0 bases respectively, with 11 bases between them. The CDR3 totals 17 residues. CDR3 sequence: CASSQDFQTATNEKLFF. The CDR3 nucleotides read TGCGCCAGCAGCCAAGATTTCCAGACTGCAACTAATGAAAAACTGTTTTTT.

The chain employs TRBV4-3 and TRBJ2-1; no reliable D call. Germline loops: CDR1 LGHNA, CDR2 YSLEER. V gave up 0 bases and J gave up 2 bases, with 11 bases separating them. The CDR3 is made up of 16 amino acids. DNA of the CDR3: TGCGCCAGCAGCCAAGATAGGCCATTACCCTACAATGAGCAGTTCTTC. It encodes CASSQDRPLPYNEQFF.

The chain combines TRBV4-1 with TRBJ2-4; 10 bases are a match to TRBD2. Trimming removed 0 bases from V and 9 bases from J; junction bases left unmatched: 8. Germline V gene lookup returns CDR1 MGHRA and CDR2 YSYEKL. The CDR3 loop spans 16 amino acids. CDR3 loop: CASSQDGAAGGIIQYF. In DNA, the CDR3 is TGCGCCAGCAGCCAAGACGGGGCAGCGGGGGGGATCATTCAGTACTTC.

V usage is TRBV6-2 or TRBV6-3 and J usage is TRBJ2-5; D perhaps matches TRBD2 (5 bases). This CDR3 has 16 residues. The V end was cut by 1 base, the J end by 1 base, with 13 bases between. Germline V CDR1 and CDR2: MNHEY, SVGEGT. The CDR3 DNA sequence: TGTGCCAGCAGTTACTTTAGTTTTGGAGGCCAAGAGACCCAGTACTTC. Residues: CASSYFSFGGQETQYF.

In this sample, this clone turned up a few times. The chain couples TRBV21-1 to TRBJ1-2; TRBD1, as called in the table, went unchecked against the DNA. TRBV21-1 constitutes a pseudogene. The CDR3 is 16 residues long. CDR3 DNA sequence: TGTGCCAGCAGCAAAGTAGTCAGGACAGGGGGCTATGGCTACACCTTC. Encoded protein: CASSKVVRTGGYGYTF.

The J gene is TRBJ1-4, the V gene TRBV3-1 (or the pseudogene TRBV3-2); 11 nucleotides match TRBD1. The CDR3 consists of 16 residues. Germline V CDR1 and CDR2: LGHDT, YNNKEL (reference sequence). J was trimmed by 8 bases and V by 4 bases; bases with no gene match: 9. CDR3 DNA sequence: TGTGCCAGCAGCCCTTGGAGGACAGGGGGCAAAGAAAAACTGTTTTTT. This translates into CASSPWRTGGKEKLFF.

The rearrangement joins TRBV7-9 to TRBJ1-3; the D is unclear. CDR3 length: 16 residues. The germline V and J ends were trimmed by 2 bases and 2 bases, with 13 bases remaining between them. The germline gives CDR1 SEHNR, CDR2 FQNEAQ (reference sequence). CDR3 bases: TGTGCCAGCAGCTTACCTTTGGGAGGACCTGGAAACACCATATATTTT. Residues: CASSLPLGGPGNTIYF.

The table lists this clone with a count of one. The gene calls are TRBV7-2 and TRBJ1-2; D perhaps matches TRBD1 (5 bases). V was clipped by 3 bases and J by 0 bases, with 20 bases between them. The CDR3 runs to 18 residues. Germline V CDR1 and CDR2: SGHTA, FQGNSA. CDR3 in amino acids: CASSFPGGFGGPNYGYTF. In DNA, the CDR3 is TGTGCCAGCAGCTTTCCCGGGGGTTTCGGGGGACCTAACTATGGCTACACCTTC. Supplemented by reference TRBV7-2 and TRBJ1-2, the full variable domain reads GAGVSQSPSNKVTEKGKDVELRCDPISGHTALYWYRQSLGQGLEFLIYFQGNSAPDKSGLPSDRFSAERTGGSVSTLTIQRTQQEDSAVYLCASSFPGGFGGPNYGYTFGSGTRLTVV.